The 24 T cell receptor beta chains below all came from one sample that was sequenced in a study of T cells after yellow fever vaccination. TCRdb re-called the 5' RACE reads with MiXCR, one entry per CDR3 protein. The table records about 320,000 distinct CDR3 sequences, 6.8% of them present only once. The sequences come from PBMCs, collected around 45 days after the first yellow fever vaccination. Receptors originate from a man aged 18 to 29 who received the YFV17D yellow fever vaccine.

This chain joins TRBV12-3 or TRBV12-4 and TRBJ1-1; D uncertain. Trimming shortened V by 4 bases and J by 6 bases, and 12 bases separated the two germline ends. The length of the CDR3 is 13 residues. CDR3 in DNA: TGTGCCAGCAGTTCGACCCCTTTCTCTGAAGCTTTCTTT. This codes for CASSSTPFSEAFF.

This clonotype has more than one count but fewer than ten. The CDR3 nucleotides are TGCGCCAGCAGCAACAAGCGGTTGGGTGATACGCAGTATTTT. Translation: CASSNKRLGDTQYF. The gene calls are TRBV4-3 and TRBJ2-3, with D possibly matching TRBD2 (5 bases). CDR1 and CDR2 from the germline V gene are LGHNA and YSLEER. The CDR3 sequence is 14 residues long. Trimming cost V 5 bases and J 6 bases, with 15 bases left between them.

The V gene is TRBV27, the J gene TRBJ2-7; TRBD2 might be the D (6 bases). The V end was cut by 5 bases, the J end by 3 bases, with 17 bases between. This CDR3 comprises 15 residues. The V gene's germline CDR1 is MNHEY and CDR2 SMNVEV (reference sequence). The CDR3 sequence is CASSPGTASNYEQYF. The CDR3 nucleotides are TGTGCCAGCAGTCCCGGGACTGCAAGCAACTACGAGCAGTACTTC.

A few counts support this clonotype. Germline and junction disagree at one end, which may indicate a read error. CDR3 amino acids: CACSQDLAGGPITDTQYF. CDR3 coding DNA: TGTGCCTGCAGCCAAGATCTAGCGGGGGGGCCAATCACAGATACGCAGTATTTT. The chain has TRBV3-1 and TRBJ2-3, with TRBD2 matching over 12 bases. Germline lookup yields CDR1 LGHDT and CDR2 YNNKEL (reference sequence). The CDR3 totals 18 residues.

This clonotype was counted at least ten times. This rearrangement joins TRBV7-2 to TRBJ2-1; 11 bases line up with TRBD1. Germline V gene data show CDR1 as SGHTA and CDR2 as FQGNSA. V was clipped by 5 bases and J by 4 bases; unmatched bases: 4. The CDR3 runs to 15 residues. DNA for the CDR3: TGTGCCAGCAGCCCCCGGGACAGGGGGTACAATGAGCAGTTCTTC. It specifies CASSPRDRGYNEQFF.

This clonotype has more than one count but fewer than ten. The chain couples TRBV1 to TRBJ2-1; the DNA was not compared with TRBD1, the D call given in the table. TRBV1 is deemed a pseudogene. The CDR3 consists of 17 residues. The CDR3 DNA reads TGCACCAGCAGCCAAGATTGGGGCGGCGGCCGGTTGTATGAGCAGTTCTTC. Protein: CTSSQDWGGGRLYEQFF.

The chain recombines TRBV7-2 with TRBJ1-2; 9 bases fit TRBD1. The V segment lost 5 bases and the J segment 4 bases; nucleotides outside the gene matches: 5. Germline lookup yields CDR1 SGHTA and CDR2 FQGNSA. This CDR3 is built from 14 residues. The CDR3 DNA reads as TGTGCCAGCAGCCACTCGACAGGGGGCTATGGCTACACCTTC. Translation gives CASSHSTGGYGYTF. Full variable domain (missing parts from reference TRBV7-2 and TRBJ1-2): GAGVSQSPSNKVTEKGKDVELRCDPISGHTALYWYRQSLGQGLEFLIYFQGNSAPDKSGLPSDRFSAERTGGSVSTLTIQRTQQEDSAVYLCASSHSTGGYGYTFGSGTRLTVV.

This chain uses TRBV5-1 with TRBJ1-1; D is undetermined. The V end lost 2 bases, the J end lost 6 bases, and 11 bases lay between the germline ends. This CDR3 is 13 amino acids long. Germline CDR1 reads SGHRS; CDR2 reads YFSETQ. The CDR3 loop is CASSLVSGAEAFF. The CDR3 nucleotides are TGCGCCAGCAGCTTAGTCAGCGGGGCTGAAGCTTTCTTT.

The chain carries TRBV2 and TRBJ1-2; TRBD1 is a possible D gene (5 bases). Trimming left V 5 bases short and J 4 bases short, with 20 bases between. This CDR3 spans 16 amino acids. The germline CDR1 and CDR2 sequences are SNHLY and FYNNEI. The chain's CDR3 is CASSSYQPGESYGYTF. CDR3 nucleotides: TGTGCCAGCAGTAGTTATCAGCCGGGGGAAAGCTATGGCTACACCTTC.

Notes on this clonotype: Compared with germline, one end of the junction differs, possibly owing to a read error. The V gene is TRBV4-1, the J gene TRBJ1-5; a possible D gene is TRBD1 (5 bases). Germline V gene lookup returns CDR1 MGHRA and CDR2 YSYEKL. This CDR3 region has 17 residues. The DNA for the CDR3 is TGCGCCAGCAGCCAAGATGGGAGGGGCTATAGCAATCGGCCCCAGCATTTT. Its translation: CASSQDGRGYSNRPQHF.

This clonotype was seen ten or more times. V gene TRBV5-1 combines with J gene TRBJ1-1, with 7 positions matching TRBD1. V shed 0 bases, J shed 6 bases, and the junction held 11 bases outside the gene matches. CDR1 is SGHRS, CDR2 YFSETQ, per germline. The CDR3 extends over 16 amino acids. The CDR3 DNA follows: TGCGCCAGCAGCTTGGCCCTGACAGGGTGGGGGGCTGAAGCTTTCTTT. It specifies CASSLALTGWGAEAFF.

This sequence joins TRBV4-1 and TRBJ1-1; tentative D call: TRBD1 (6 bases). The CDR3 is 13 amino acids. CDR1 and CDR2 from the germline V gene are MGHRA and YSYEKL. The ends were cut back, 8 bases at V and 4 bases at J, with 14 bases in the middle. The CDR3 region is CASFAGDSTEAFF. The CDR3 bases are TGCGCCAGCTTTGCAGGGGATTCCACTGAAGCTTTCTTT.

Ten or more counts support this clonotype. V gene TRBV7-9 combines with J gene TRBJ2-2, with 7 bases fitting TRBD2. Losses at the gene ends were 11 bases for V and 7 bases for J; bases not matched to a gene: 13. Per germline, CDR1 SEHNR and CDR2 FQNEAQ (reference sequence). The CDR3 loop spans 14 amino acids. The CDR3 coding sequence is TGTGCCCCTAACGGGGCTAGCGGAAACGGGGAGCTGTTTTTT. This sequence encodes CAPNGASGNGELFF.

The gene calls are TRBV7-2 and TRBJ2-1, with 11 bases identical to TRBD2. With 8 bases clipped from V and 7 bases from J, the junction kept 7 bases outside the gene matches. This CDR3 has 14 residues. Germline values: CDR1 SGHTA, CDR2 FQGNSA. The CDR3 reads CASFSGGAVNEQFF. CDR3 DNA sequence: TGTGCCAGCTTTAGCGGGGGGGCTGTTAATGAGCAGTTCTTC.

This clonotype was seen a few times. The gene calls are TRBV28 and TRBJ2-5; weak D call: TRBD2 (6 bases). The CDR3 length is 15 residues. In germline, CDR1 is MDHEN, CDR2 SYDVKM. The V end lost 2 bases, the J end lost 0 bases, and 10 bases lay between the germline ends. CDR3 DNA sequence: TGTGCCAGCAGTTTACGGGGGAGATACCAAGAGACCCAGTACTTC. It specifies CASSLRGRYQETQYF.

This clonotype was seen a few times. The CDR3, as DNA: TGTGCCAGCAGCTCCCCCGCGGGGGATCCCACAGATACGCAGTATTTT. Translation gives CASSSPAGDPTDTQYF. The gene calls are TRBV7-8 and TRBJ2-3, with 7 bases matching TRBD2. Trimming removed 4 bases from V and 2 bases from J; junction bases left unmatched: 9. The CDR3 totals 16 residues. Germline V gene sequence: CDR1 SGHVS, CDR2 FQNEAQ.

This clonotype was counted ten times or more. The CDR3 protein is CSAFGSDNQPQHF. The CDR3 DNA sequence: TGCAGCGCCTTTGGGTCCGACAATCAGCCCCAGCATTTT. The chain uses TRBV20-1 and TRBJ1-5; D gene uncertain. Germline CDR1 reads DFQATT; CDR2 reads SNEGSKA (reference sequence). This CDR3 spans 13 amino acids.

This clonotype occurred a few times. V is TRBV10-3 and J is TRBJ2-3; 7 positions agree with TRBD2. V lost 8 bases, J lost 1 base, and 3 bases stayed unmatched. The CDR3 has 13 amino acids. Germline-derived CDR1 and CDR2 are ENHRY and SYGVKD. The CDR3 region is CAIESGGTDTQYF. Written as DNA, the CDR3 is TGTGCCATCGAGAGCGGGGGCACAGATACGCAGTATTTT.

There are a few counts of this clonotype. Written as DNA, the CDR3 is TGCAGTGCGGGGGGGACTAGTTCCCACGAGCAGTACGTC. Residues: CSAGGTSSHEQYV. This chain links TRBV20-1 with TRBJ2-7; 8 bases match TRBD2. The ends lost 6 bases at V and 5 bases at J; junction bases unmatched: 9. The CDR3 contains 13 residues. Germline assignment: CDR1 DFQATT and CDR2 SNEGSKA (reference sequence).

The table lists this clonotype with a few counts. The rearrangement joins TRBV7-2 to TRBJ1-2, with TRBD1 as a possible D gene (5 bases). From germline, CDR1 is SGHTA and CDR2 FQGNSA. V was shortened by 6 bases and J by 3 bases, with 8 bases between the two germline ends. The CDR3 contains 12 residues. The chain's CDR3 is CASRTGDYGYTF. CDR3 nucleotides: TGTGCCAGCAGAACGGGGGACTATGGCTACACCTTC.

The V and J genes are TRBV5-6 and TRBJ2-3; the match to TRBD2 covers 7 bases. In germline, CDR1 is SGHDT, CDR2 YYEEEE. The junction had 4 bases not matched to a gene; V was cut back by 0 bases and J by 0 bases. This CDR3 region has 16 residues. The CDR3, as DNA: TGTGCCAGCAGCTTGGATGTCGGGGGGAGCACAGATACGCAGTATTTT. It encodes CASSLDVGGSTDTQYF.

This clonotype was counted at least ten times. The rearrangement uses TRBV3-1 and TRBJ2-7; 9 nucleotides align to TRBD1. This CDR3 spans 13 amino acids. V shed 3 bases and J 4 bases; nucleotides not matched to a gene: 1. Germline CDR1 and CDR2: LGHDT and YNNKEL (reference sequence). CDR3 sequence: CASSQGQGYEQYF. In DNA form, the CDR3 reads TGTGCCAGCAGCCAGGGACAGGGTTACGAGCAGTACTTC.

This clonotype was recorded many times. The chain uses TRBV11-2 and TRBJ2-7; D unresolved. This CDR3 is built from 12 residues. The V end lost 5 bases, the J end lost 12 bases, and 17 bases lay between the germline ends. Germline V gene data show CDR1 as SGHAT and CDR2 as FQNNGV. The CDR3, as DNA: TGTGCCAGCAGCCAGCAGGCCGCAAGGATGTACGTC. Residues: CASSQQAARMYV.

This clonotype was seen repeatedly, ten times or more. V and J are TRBV20-1 and TRBJ1-5; D uncertain. Germline V CDR1 and CDR2: DFQATT, SNEGSKA (reference sequence). This CDR3 spans 14 amino acids. Trimming stripped 0 bases from V and 2 bases from J, with 8 bases between. The CDR3 DNA reads as TGCAGTGCTAGAGAAGAGAGAGGCAATCAGCCCCAGCATTTT. Its translation: CSAREERGNQPQHF.